This T cell receptor beta chain was found in a study of shared clonotypes between healthy human individuals. Study outcomes and limitations: Only blood samples were collected, and tissue repertoires likely differ.

The germline V gene encodes CDR1 SGHRS and CDR2 YFSETQ. This CDR3 is 17 amino acids long. Germline trimming cut 0 bases from V and 9 bases from J; bases unmatched to any gene: 18. Turning to this clone: The antigen remains undetermined.

Partitioning of CD4+ cells yielded a CD45RA+ naive subset and a CD45RA-negative memory subset. Assay runs were performed at deep level. TCRdb's table, derived via immunoSEQ multiplex PCR, lists solely in-frame clones and lacks some. The sample gives about 2,500,000 clones, more than 90% of which show up once; roughly 0.14% is in the top ten. Source material: naive CD4+ T cells sorted from blood. Subset reported: CD45RA+ positively selected. The sequence was obtained from a man aged 18 to 30 in good health. The chain links TRBV5-1 to TRBJ2-7; 7 bases are shared with TRBD2. CDR3: CASSLAPGGGPYDPQYF. For the CDR3, the DNA is TGCGCCAGCAGCTTGGCCCCGGGGGGAGGTCCCTACGATCCGCAGTACTTC.